What follows are 13 T cell receptor beta chains derived from one specimen sequenced in a study of blood T cell repertoires in COVID-19. TCRdb's table, derived via immunoSEQ multiplex PCR, lists solely in-frame clones and lacks some. The sample includes 100,000 or so clones, about 95% seen only once; the top ten take 4% to 5.5%. Specimen: peripheral blood. These receptors all stem from a human donor with active COVID-19. The donor label of this sample is uncertain.

The CDR3 bases are TGTGCCAGCTCGCCAGACATAGTGTTTACGACTAATGAAAAACTGTTTTTT. Translating it yields CASSPDIVFTTNEKLFF. The chain employs TRBV18 and TRBJ1-4; D uncertain. Trimming removed 6 bases at V and 2 bases at J, with 19 bases between. CDR3 size: 17 residues. Germline V lookup: CDR1 KGHSH, CDR2 LQKENI. The full variable domain, its missing parts supplied by reference TRBV18 and TRBJ1-4, is NAGVMQNPRHLVRRRGQEARLRCSPMKGHSHVYWYRQLPEEGLKFMVYLQKENIIDESGMPKERFSAEFPKEGPSILRIQQVVRGDSAAYFCASSPDIVFTTNEKLFFGSGTQLSVL.

This clone was counted a few times. The chain couples TRBV11-2 to TRBJ2-5; the D is unclear. This CDR3 spans 13 amino acids. Germline values: CDR1 SGHAT, CDR2 FQNNGV. V was pared by 5 bases and J by 7 bases, with 14 bases between. The CDR3 loop reads CASSQAASGTQYF. CDR3 in DNA: TGTGCCAGCAGCCAAGCAGCATCGGGGACCCAGTACTTC.

V usage is TRBV5-8 and J usage is TRBJ2-1, with 9 bases identical to TRBD2. The CDR3 is made up of 15 amino acids. With V trimmed by 4 bases and J by 4 bases, 6 bases remained unmatched. Germline CDR1 reads SGHTS; CDR2 reads YDEGEE. The CDR3 sequence is CASSPGAGGYNEQFF. CDR3 in DNA: TGTGCCAGCAGCCCTGGGGCGGGAGGGTACAATGAGCAGTTCTTC.

The chain links TRBV5-1 to TRBJ2-1; D is possibly TRBD2 (5 bases). CDR1 is SGHRS and CDR2 is YFSETQ in the germline V gene. V dropped 4 bases and J dropped 7 bases, with 18 bases sitting between them. CDR3 length equals 15 residues. The CDR3 DNA is TGCGCCAGCAGCCCGGGTGGACTCGTGTCTAATGAGCAGTTCTTC. Encoded protein: CASSPGGLVSNEQFF.

This clone appeared a few times. V gene TRBV19 combines with J gene TRBJ1-5, with a possible D match to TRBD1 (6 bases). CDR3 length equals 15 residues. The ends were cut back, 7 bases at V and 6 bases at J, with 19 bases in the middle. Germline V CDR1 and CDR2: LNHDA, SQIVND (reference sequence). The CDR3 DNA follows: TGTGCCAGTAACCCCATAGGGGGTACGGGTCAGCCCCAGCATTTT. Translation gives CASNPIGGTGQPQHF.

The chain has TRBV15 and TRBJ2-1, with 10 nucleotides matching TRBD2. The CDR3 runs to 16 residues. In germline, CDR1 is LNHNV, CDR2 YYDKDF (reference sequence). The junction had 5 bases not matched to a gene; V was cut back by 0 bases and J by 6 bases. The CDR3 bases are TGTGCCACCAGCAGAGATCCTAGCGGGAGTGGCAATGAGCAGTTCTTC. It is translated as CATSRDPSGSGNEQFF.

This CDR3 is CASSLDRGVHEQYF. The CDR3 nucleotides read TGTGCCAGCAGTTTGGACAGGGGGGTCCACGAGCAGTACTTC. The V and J genes are TRBV27 and TRBJ2-7; TRBD1 aligns across 10 bases. The CDR3 has 14 residues. Germline V gene data show CDR1 as MNHEY and CDR2 as SMNVEV (reference sequence). With 3 bases clipped from V and 5 bases from J, the junction kept 4 bases outside the gene matches.

This clone was observed once. This chain links TRBV5-1 with TRBJ1-3; 9 bases map to TRBD1. Per the germline V gene, CDR1 is SGHRS and CDR2 is YFSETQ. The CDR3 sequence is 14 residues long. V shed 3 bases and J 4 bases; nucleotides not matched to a gene: 2. This CDR3 reads CASSSDRGGNTIYF. The CDR3 DNA sequence: TGCGCCAGCAGCTCGGACAGGGGAGGAAACACCATATATTTT.

The chain's CDR3 is CASSVGGQGLAKNIQYF. The CDR3 DNA reads TGCGCCAGCAGCGTTGGCGGTCAGGGTCTGGCCAAAAACATTCAGTACTTC. The chain carries TRBV5-1 and TRBJ2-4; tentative D call: TRBD1 (5 bases). The length of the CDR3 is 17 residues. Between the trimmed V and J ends, which lost 4 bases and 1 base, there was a span of 18 bases. In germline, CDR1 is SGHRS, CDR2 YFSETQ.

The chain couples TRBV2 to TRBJ1-3, with 9 positions matching TRBD1. The trim removed 8 bases at V and 3 bases at J, leaving 5 bases unmatched. The V gene's germline CDR1 is SNHLY and CDR2 FYNNEI. The CDR3 runs to 14 residues. CDR3 DNA: TGTGCCAGCTACAGGGGGCGAATTGGAAACACCATATATTTT. It yields the protein CASYRGRIGNTIYF.

This chain uses TRBV7-6 with TRBJ2-5, with 10 positions matching TRBD2. Germline V gene sequence: CDR1 SGHVS, CDR2 FNYEAQ. CDR3 length equals 17 residues. The V segment lost 4 bases and the J segment 5 bases; nucleotides outside the gene matches: 13. The CDR3 spells CASSSPGTSGVSETQYF. CDR3 nucleotide sequence: TGTGCCAGCAGCTCCCCCGGAACTAGCGGGGTTTCGGAGACCCAGTACTTC.

The gene calls are TRBV19 and TRBJ2-3; perhaps TRBD2 as D (6 bases). V was shortened by 1 base and J by 6 bases, with 11 bases between the two germline ends. The CDR3 contains 14 residues. Looked up from germline, CDR1 is LNHDA and CDR2 is SQIVND (reference sequence). The CDR3 DNA reads as TGTGCCAGTAGTATAGGGCTAGCGACTGATACGCAGTATTTT. Protein sequence: CASSIGLATDTQYF.

The chain carries TRBV5-6 and TRBJ1-1, with 8 bases lining up with TRBD1. V was clipped by 0 bases and J by 6 bases; unmatched bases: 7. The CDR3 covers 15 residues. Germline CDR1 reads SGHDT; CDR2 reads YYEEEE. CDR3 nucleotides: TGTGCCAGCAGCTTGGTTACAGGGGGGATCCCTGAAGCTTTCTTT. As protein: CASSLVTGGIPEAFF.